This T cell receptor beta chain is drawn from a study of blood T cell repertoires in COVID-19. Study summary: Samples taken during acute and convalescent COVID-19 were collected in the United States, Italy and Spain. Sample material is recorded as cDNA or gDNA derived from T cells, B-cell-depleted T cells, or PBMCs.

Only in-frame clones appear in the TCRdb table, and some are missing; sequencing was by immunoSEQ multiplex PCR. This sample has under 250,000 clones, with about 86% found just once. This clone was recorded once. The CDR3 has 11 amino acids. Germline CDR1 and CDR2: GTSNPN and SVGIG (reference sequence). The germline V and J ends were trimmed by 5 bases and 6 bases, with 9 bases remaining between them. Cohorts were assigned according to the clinical history that participants reported. The sequence derives from a woman in her fifties or sixties with acute COVID-19. Sequencing was performed on PBMCs or T cells enriched from blood (not recorded which). The chain combines TRBV30 with TRBJ2-3; D gene uncertain. The CDR3 DNA is TGTGCCTGGGCCCGCAGGGATACGCAGTATTTT. This gives the protein CAWARRDTQYF. The whole variable domain, remainder taken from reference TRBV30 and TRBJ2-3, is SQTIHQWPATLVQPVGSPLSLECTVEGTSNPNLYWYRQAAGRGLQLLFYSVGIGQISSEVPQNLSASRPQDRQFILSSKKLLLSDSGFYLCAWARRDTQYFGPGTRLTVL.